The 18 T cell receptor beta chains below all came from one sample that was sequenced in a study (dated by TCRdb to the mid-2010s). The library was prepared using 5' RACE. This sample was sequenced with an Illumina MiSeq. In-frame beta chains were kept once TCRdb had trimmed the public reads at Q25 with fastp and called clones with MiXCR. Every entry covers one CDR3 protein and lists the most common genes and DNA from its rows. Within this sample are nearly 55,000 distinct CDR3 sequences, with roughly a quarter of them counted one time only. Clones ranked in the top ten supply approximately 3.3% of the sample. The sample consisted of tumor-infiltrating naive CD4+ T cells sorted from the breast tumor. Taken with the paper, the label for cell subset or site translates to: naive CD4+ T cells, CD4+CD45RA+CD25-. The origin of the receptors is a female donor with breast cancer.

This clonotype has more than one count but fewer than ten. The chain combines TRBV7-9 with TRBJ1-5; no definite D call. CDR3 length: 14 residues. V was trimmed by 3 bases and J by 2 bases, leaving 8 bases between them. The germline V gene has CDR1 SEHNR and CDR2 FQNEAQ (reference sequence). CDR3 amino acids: CASSFEGGNQPQHF. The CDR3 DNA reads TGTGCCAGCAGCTTTGAGGGTGGCAATCAGCCCCAGCATTTT.

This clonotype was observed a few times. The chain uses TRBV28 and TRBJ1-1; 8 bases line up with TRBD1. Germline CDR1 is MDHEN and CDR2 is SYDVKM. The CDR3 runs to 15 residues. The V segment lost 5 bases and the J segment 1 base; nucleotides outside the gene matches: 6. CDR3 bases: TGTGCCAGCAGTCCCTGGACAGGGAGGAACACTGAAGCTTTCTTT. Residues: CASSPWTGRNTEAFF. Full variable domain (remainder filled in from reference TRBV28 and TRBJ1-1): DVKVTQSSRYLVKRTGEKVFLECVQDMDHENMFWYRQDPGLGLRLIYFSYDVKMKEKGDIPEGYSVSREKKERFSLILESASTNQTSMYLCASSPWTGRNTEAFFGQGTRLTVV.

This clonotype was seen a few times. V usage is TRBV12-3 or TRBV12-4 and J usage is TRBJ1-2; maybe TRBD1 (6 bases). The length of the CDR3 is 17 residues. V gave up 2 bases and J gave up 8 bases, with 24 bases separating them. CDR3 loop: CASSLISGGGAYRGYTF. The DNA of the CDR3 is TGTGCCAGCAGTTTAATTTCGGGGGGGGGCGCCTACCGCGGCTACACCTTC.

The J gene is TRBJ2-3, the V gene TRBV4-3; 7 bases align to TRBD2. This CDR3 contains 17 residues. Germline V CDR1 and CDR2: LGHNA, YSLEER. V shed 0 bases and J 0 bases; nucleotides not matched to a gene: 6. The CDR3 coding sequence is TGCGCCAGCAGCCAAGATGGACTAGGAGGTAGCACAGATACGCAGTATTTT. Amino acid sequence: CASSQDGLGGSTDTQYF.

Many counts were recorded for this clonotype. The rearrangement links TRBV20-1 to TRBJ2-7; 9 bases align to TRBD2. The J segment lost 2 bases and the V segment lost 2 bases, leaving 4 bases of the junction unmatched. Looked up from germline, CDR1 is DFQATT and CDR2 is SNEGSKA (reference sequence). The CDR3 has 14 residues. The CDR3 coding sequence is TGCAGTGCTAGACGAGGGACTAGCACCTACGAGCAGTACTTC. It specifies CSARRGTSTYEQYF.

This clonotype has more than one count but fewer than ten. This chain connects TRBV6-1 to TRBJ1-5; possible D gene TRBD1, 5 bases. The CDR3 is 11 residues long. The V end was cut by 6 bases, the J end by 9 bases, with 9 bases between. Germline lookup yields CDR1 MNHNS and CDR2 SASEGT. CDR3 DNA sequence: TGTGCCAGCAGCCATAGGGGGCCCCAGCATTTT. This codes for CASSHRGPQHF.

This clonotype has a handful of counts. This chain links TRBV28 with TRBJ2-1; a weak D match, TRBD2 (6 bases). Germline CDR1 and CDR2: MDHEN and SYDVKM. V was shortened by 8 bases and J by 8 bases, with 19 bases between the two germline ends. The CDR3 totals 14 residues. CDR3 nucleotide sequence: TGTGCCAGCCTGAGGAGAGGGCGGGGCGATGAGCAGTTCTTC. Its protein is CASLRRGRGDEQFF.

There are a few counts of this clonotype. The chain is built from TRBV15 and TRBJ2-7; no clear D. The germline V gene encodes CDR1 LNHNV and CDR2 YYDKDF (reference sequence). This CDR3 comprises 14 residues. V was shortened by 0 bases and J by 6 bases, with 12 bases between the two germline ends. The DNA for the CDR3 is TGTGCCACCAGCAGAGATACTGTCGGTATCGAGCAGTACTTC. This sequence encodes CATSRDTVGIEQYF.

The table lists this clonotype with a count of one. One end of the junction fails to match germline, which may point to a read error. CDR3: CATSRARPTRDTRYF. CDR3 nucleotides: TGTGCCACCAGCAGAGCCCGACCAACCCGGGATACGCGGTATTTT. This chain connects TRBV15 to TRBJ2-3; a possible D gene is TRBD2 (5 bases). The CDR3 runs 15 residues. CDR1 is LNHNV and CDR2 is YYDKDF in the germline V gene (reference sequence).

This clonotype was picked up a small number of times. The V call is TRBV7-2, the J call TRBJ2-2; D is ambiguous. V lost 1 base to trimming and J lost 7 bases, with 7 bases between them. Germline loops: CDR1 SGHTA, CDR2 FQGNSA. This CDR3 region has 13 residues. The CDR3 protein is CASSLVHGGELFF. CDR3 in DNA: TGTGCCAGCAGCTTAGTTCATGGCGGGGAGCTGTTTTTT.

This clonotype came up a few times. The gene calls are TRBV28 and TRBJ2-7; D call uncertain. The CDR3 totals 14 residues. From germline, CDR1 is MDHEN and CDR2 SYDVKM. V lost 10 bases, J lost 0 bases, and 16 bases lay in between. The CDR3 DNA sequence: TGTGCCATCCTCGCCGGCGGAAACTCCTACGAGCAGTACTTC. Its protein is CAILAGGNSYEQYF.

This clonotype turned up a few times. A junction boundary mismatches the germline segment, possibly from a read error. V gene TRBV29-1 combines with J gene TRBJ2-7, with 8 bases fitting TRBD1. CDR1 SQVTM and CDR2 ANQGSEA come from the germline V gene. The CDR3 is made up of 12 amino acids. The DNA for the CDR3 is TGCAGCGTGGAAGGACAGGGCTACGAGCAGTACTTC. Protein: CSVEGQGYEQYF.

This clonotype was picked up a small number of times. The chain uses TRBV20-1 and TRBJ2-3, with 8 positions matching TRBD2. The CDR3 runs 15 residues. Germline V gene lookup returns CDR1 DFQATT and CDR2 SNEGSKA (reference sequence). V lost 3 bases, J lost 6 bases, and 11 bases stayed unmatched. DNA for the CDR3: TGCAGTGCTAGCCACCGGGGGGGGAGTTGGGATACGCAGTATTTT. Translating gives CSASHRGGSWDTQYF.

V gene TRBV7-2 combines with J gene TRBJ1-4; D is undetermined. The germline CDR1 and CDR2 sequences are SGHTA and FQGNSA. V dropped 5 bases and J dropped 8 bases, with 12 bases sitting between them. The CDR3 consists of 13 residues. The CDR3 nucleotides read TGTGCCAGCAGCACCCAGGCGGGGGAAAAACTGTTTTTT. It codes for CASSTQAGEKLFF.

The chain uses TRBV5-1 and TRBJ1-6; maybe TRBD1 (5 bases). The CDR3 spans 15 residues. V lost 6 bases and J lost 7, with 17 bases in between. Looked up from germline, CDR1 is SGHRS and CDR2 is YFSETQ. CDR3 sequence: CASKPALGANSPLHF. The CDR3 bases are TGCGCCAGCAAGCCCGCCTTAGGGGCAAATTCACCCCTCCACTTT.

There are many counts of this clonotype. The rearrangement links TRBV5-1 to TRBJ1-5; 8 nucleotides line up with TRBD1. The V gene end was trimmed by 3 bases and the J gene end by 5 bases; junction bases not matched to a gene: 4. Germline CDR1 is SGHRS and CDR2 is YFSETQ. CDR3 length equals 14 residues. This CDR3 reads CASSSGQGDQPQHF. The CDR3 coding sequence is TGCGCCAGCAGCTCCGGACAGGGCGATCAGCCCCAGCATTTT.

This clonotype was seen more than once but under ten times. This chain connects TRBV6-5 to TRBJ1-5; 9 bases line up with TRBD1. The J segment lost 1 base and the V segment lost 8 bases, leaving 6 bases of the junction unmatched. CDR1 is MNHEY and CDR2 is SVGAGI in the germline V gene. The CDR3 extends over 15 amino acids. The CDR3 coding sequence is TGTGCCAGCCGGGACAGGGTAATGAGCAATCAGCCCCAGCATTTT. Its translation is CASRDRVMSNQPQHF.

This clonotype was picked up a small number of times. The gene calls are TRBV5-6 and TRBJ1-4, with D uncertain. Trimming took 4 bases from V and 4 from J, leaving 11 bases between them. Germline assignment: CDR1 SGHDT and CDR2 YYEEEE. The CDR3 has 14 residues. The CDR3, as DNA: TGTGCCAGCAGCAACTTGGGAGTTAATGAAAAACTGTTTTTT. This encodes CASSNLGVNEKLFF.